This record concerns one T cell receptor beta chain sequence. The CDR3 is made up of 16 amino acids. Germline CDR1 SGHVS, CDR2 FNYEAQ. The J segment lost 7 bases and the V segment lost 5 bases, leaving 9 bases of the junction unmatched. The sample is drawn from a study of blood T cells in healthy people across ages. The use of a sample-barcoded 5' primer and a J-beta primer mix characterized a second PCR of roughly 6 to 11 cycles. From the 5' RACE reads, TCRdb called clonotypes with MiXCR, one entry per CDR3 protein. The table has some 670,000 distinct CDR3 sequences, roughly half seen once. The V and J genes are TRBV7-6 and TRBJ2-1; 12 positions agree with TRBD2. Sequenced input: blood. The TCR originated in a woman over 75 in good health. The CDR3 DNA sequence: TGTGCCAGCAGCGCTTCTAGCGGGGGGGTCGGAAATGAGCAGTTCTTC. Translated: CASSASSGGVGNEQFF.